A selection of T cell receptor beta chains follows, all from one sample in a study of CD8 T cells in ankylosing spondylitis. TCRdb re-called the 5' RACE reads through MiXCR, storing one row per CDR3 protein. This table has just under 550,000 distinct CDR3 sequences, 9.5% to 15% appearing once. The sequenced material came from blood, either unsorted or a sorted T cell fraction (not recorded which). These receptors all come from a male donor with ankylosing spondylitis. Both conserved end residues are part of each CDR3. The D gene is left open where the match is weak. A row's size may be missing; if present it is once, few, many or a size class.

d_call j_call v_call clone_size cdr3_nt cdr3_aa
TRBD1 TRBJ1-5 TRBV24-1 NA TGTGCCACCAGTCAAACAGGGGCCTATAGCAATCAGCCCCAGCATTTT CATSQTGAYSNQPQHF
TRBD1 TRBJ1-1 TRBV9 NA TGTGCCAGCAGTGCAGAGGGACAGGGGGGCACTGAAGCTTTCTTT CASSAEGQGGTEAFF
NA TRBJ2-7 TRBV20-1 many TGCAGTGCTAGGCTACTGTACGAGCAGTACTTC CSARLLYEQYF
NA TRBJ1-2 TRBV2 NA TGTGCCAGCCATCCCGGGACTTATGGCTACACCTTC CASHPGTYGYTF
TRBD2 TRBJ2-5 TRBV20-1 many TGCAGTGCTACTAGCGGGAGATCCTTAATGTTTGAGACCCAGTACTTC CSATSGRSLMFETQYF
TRBD2 TRBJ2-7 TRBV15 few TGTGCCACCAGCAGAGATTTGCTAGCGGGAGGATCGTACGAGCAGTACTTC CATSRDLLAGGSYEQYF
TRBD2 TRBJ2-1 TRBV7-9 NA TGTGCCAGCAGCTTCTCTGTAGCTAGCGGATACAATGAGCAGTTCTTC CASSFSVASGYNEQFF
NA TRBJ2-1 TRBV6-5 NA TGTGCCAGCAGTTACCACGGGACCAGGAACAATGAGCAGTTCTTC CASSYHGTRNNEQFF
TRBD2 TRBJ2-2 TRBV6-2/TRBV6-3 NA TGTGCCAGCAGAGGACTAGCGGGGCTTGGCACCGGGGAGCTGTTTTTT CASRGLAGLGTGELFF
TRBD1 TRBJ2-3 TRBV6-1 NA TGTGCCAGCAGTGAAAGGGACAGGGGCTCAGATACGCAGTATTTT CASSERDRGSDTQYF
NA TRBJ2-3 TRBV3-1 few TGTGCCAGCAGCCAAGTCCGATTAAGCACAGATACGCAGTATTTT CASSQVRLSTDTQYF
TRBD1 TRBJ1-6 TRBV19 NA TGTGCCAGTAGCACGGGACAGGGCGGAGGACCCCTCCACTTT CASSTGQGGGPLHF